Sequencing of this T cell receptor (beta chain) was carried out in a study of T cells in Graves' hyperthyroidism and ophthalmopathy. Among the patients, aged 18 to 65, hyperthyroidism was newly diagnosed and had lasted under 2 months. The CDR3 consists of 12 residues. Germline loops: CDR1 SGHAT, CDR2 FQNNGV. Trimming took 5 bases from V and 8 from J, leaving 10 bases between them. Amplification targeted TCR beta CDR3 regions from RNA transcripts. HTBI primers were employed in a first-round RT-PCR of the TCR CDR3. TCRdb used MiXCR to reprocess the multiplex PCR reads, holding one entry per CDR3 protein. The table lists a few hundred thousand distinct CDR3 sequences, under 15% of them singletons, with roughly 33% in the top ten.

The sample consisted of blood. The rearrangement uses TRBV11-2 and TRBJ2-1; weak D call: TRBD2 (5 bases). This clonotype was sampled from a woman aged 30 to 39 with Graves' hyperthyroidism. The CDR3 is CASSPHGDEQFF. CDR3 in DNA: TGTGCCAGCAGCCCCCACGGGGATGAGCAGTTCTTC.